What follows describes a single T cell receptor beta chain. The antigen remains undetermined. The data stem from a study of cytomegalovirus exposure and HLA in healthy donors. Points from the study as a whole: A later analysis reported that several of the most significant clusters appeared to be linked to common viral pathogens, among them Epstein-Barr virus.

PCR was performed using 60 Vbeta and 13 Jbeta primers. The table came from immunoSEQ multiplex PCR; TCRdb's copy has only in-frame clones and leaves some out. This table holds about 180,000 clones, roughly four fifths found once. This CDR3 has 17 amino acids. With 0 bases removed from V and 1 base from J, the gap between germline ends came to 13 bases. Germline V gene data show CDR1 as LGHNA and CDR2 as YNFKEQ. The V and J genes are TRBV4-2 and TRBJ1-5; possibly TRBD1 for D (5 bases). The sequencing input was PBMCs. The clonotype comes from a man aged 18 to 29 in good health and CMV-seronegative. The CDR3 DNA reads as TGTGCCAGCAGCCAAGATCTTCTGGCAGGGAGCAATCAGCCCCAGCATTTT. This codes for CASSQDLLAGSNQPQHF.